What follows are 31 T cell receptor beta chains derived from one specimen sequenced in a study of OX40 agonist ivuxolimab in advanced cancers. Generated by immunoSEQ multiplex PCR, the TCRdb table keeps only in-frame clones and is missing some. Here the sample spans 77,000 or so clones, roughly 86% being singletons. The material sequenced was CD4+ or CD8+ T cells sorted from blood, taken in a trial of the OX40 agonist ivuxolimab. These receptors were collected from an adult with an advanced solid tumor such as melanoma, head and neck, liver or kidney cancer.

V usage is TRBV6-1 and J usage is TRBJ1-1; 7 nucleotides agree with TRBD1. This CDR3 is 14 amino acids long. CDR1 and CDR2 (germline): MNHNS, SASEGT. Trimming took 10 bases from V and 5 from J; bases not matched to a gene: 13. CDR3 amino acids: CAIDPDRPKTEAFF. The CDR3 DNA follows: TGTGCCATCGACCCGGACAGGCCGAAGACTGAAGCTTTCTTT.

This clone was seen only once. The chain has TRBV9 and TRBJ2-1; D is tentatively TRBD1 or TRBD2 (6 bases each). The V gene's germline CDR1 is SGDLS and CDR2 YYNGEE. Trimming removed 7 bases at V and 0 bases at J, with 14 bases between. CDR3 size: 15 residues. CDR3 residues: CASSRGGSSYNEQFF. CDR3 coding DNA: TGTGCCAGCTCCCGAGGGGGGAGCTCCTACAATGAGCAGTTCTTC.

This rearrangement joins TRBV5-1 to TRBJ2-5, with D uncertain. CDR3 length: 15 amino acids. The ends were cut back, 0 bases at V and 2 bases at J, with 11 bases in the middle. Germline CDR1 and CDR2: SGHRS and YFSETQ. The CDR3 is CASSLVGQTQETQYF. The DNA of the CDR3 is TGCGCCAGCAGCTTGGTGGGTCAGACTCAAGAGACCCAGTACTTC.

The genes are TRBV7-2 and TRBJ2-7, with D unresolved. The CDR3 sequence is 12 residues long. Deletions cut 11 bases from V and 1 base from J, with 12 bases between. CDR1 is SGHTA and CDR2 is FQGNSA in the germline V gene. CDR3 bases: TGTGCCGGCGGACGGCAGTCCTACGAGCAGTACTTC. Protein sequence: CAGGRQSYEQYF.

This clone was detected once. The V and J genes are TRBV5-1 and TRBJ2-3, with 12 bases aligning to TRBD2. This CDR3 is 17 amino acids long. Germline CDR1 reads SGHRS; CDR2 reads YFSETQ. V trimming: 0 bases; J trimming: 5 bases; junction bases outside the gene matches: 7. The CDR3 bases are TGCGCCAGCAGCTTGGGGGCTAGCGGGAGGGCCGGAGATACGCAGTATTTT. It translates to CASSLGASGRAGDTQYF.

The chain has TRBV19 and TRBJ1-2, with 7 bases fitting TRBD1. The CDR3 runs to 15 residues. The V segment lost 2 bases and the J segment 4 bases; nucleotides outside the gene matches: 7. Germline CDR1 and CDR2: LNHDA and SQIVND (reference sequence). CDR3 in amino acids: CASSIRTGDVYGYTF. The CDR3 region has the DNA TGTGCCAGTAGTATACGCACAGGGGATGTCTATGGCTACACCTTC.

The chain recombines TRBV15 with TRBJ1-5; TRBD1 is a possible D gene (5 bases). This CDR3 spans 15 amino acids. Germline CDR1 and CDR2: LNHNV and YYDKDF (reference sequence). The V end lost 0 bases, the J end lost 7 bases, and 13 bases lay between the germline ends. CDR3 amino acids: CATSREETGKQPQHF. In nucleotides, the CDR3 is TGTGCCACCAGCAGAGAGGAAACAGGTAAACAGCCCCAGCATTTT.

The CDR3 reads CAISRATYEQYF. CDR3 sequence (DNA): TGTGCCATCTCACGGGCAACCTACGAGCAGTACTTC. The genes are TRBV10-3 and TRBJ2-7, with D unclear. The CDR3 is made up of 12 amino acids. Trimming took 8 bases from V and 2 from J, leaving 10 bases between them. Per germline, CDR1 ENHRY and CDR2 SYGVKD.

V is TRBV27 and J is TRBJ2-3; D is possibly TRBD2 (5 bases). The length of the CDR3 is 15 residues. V was cut by 3 bases and J by 0 bases, with 10 bases left in between. The germline gives CDR1 MNHEY, CDR2 SMNVEV (reference sequence). The CDR3 loop is CASSLLVASTDTQYF. Written as DNA, the CDR3 is TGTGCCAGCAGTTTGTTGGTAGCGAGCACAGATACGCAGTATTTT.

This rearrangement joins TRBV5-4 to TRBJ2-1, with a possible D match to TRBD1 (6 bases). V shed 6 bases and J shed 5 bases, with 21 bases lying between them. The CDR3 length is 16 residues. Germline V gene sequence: CDR1 SGHNT, CDR2 YYREEE (reference sequence). The CDR3 nucleotides are TGTGCCAGCACCACTAGGGGGACGGGGTTCCACAATGAGCAGTTCTTC. Translating it yields CASTTRGTGFHNEQFF.

J is TRBJ1-1 and V is TRBV10-3; 9 bases match TRBD1. V lost 7 bases, J lost 2 bases, and 8 bases stayed unmatched. The CDR3 has 15 residues. Germline CDR1 ENHRY, CDR2 SYGVKD. The CDR3 DNA reads TGTGCCATCAACCGACAGGGGGGCGGAAACACTGAAGCTTTCTTT. It is translated as CAINRQGGGNTEAFF.

V is TRBV18 and J is TRBJ2-3; D perhaps matches TRBD2 (5 bases). The CDR3 contains 15 residues. CDR1 is KGHSH and CDR2 is LQKENI in the germline V gene. Trimming cost V 1 base and J 1 base, with 9 bases left between them. CDR3 DNA: TGTGCCAGCTCACCACTAGCCGGGGGCACAGATACGCAGTATTTT. Residues: CASSPLAGGTDTQYF. Based on the CDR3 plus reference TRBV18 and TRBJ2-3, the full variable domain is NAGVMQNPRHLVRRRGQEARLRCSPMKGHSHVYWYRQLPEEGLKFMVYLQKENIIDESGMPKERFSAEFPKEGPSILRIQQVVRGDSAAYFCASSPLAGGTDTQYFGPGTRLTVL.

This sequence joins TRBV6-5 and TRBJ2-3; possibly TRBD1 or TRBD2 for D (5 bases each). The length of the CDR3 is 12 residues. Per germline, CDR1 MNHEY and CDR2 SVGAGI. The germline V and J ends were trimmed by 8 bases and 11 bases, with 17 bases remaining between them. CDR3: CASSKGPSEQYF. In DNA, the CDR3 is TGTGCCAGCTCAAAGGGACCCTCGGAGCAGTATTTT.

The rearrangement joins TRBV5-1 to TRBJ2-1, with 9 bases identical to TRBD2. CDR1 SGHRS and CDR2 YFSETQ come from the germline V gene. V shed 4 bases and J 4 bases; nucleotides not matched to a gene: 12. The CDR3 loop spans 17 amino acids. Written as DNA, the CDR3 is TGCGCCAGCAGCCCGGGGGCAGGCGGGAGGGGTTACAATGAGCAGTTCTTC. Translation: CASSPGAGGRGYNEQFF.

The rearrangement links TRBV7-3 to TRBJ1-2; the D is unclear. V gave up 5 bases and J gave up 2 bases, with 9 bases separating them. This CDR3 is 13 amino acids long. The germline CDR1 and CDR2 sequences are SGHTA and FQGTGA. CDR3 loop: CASSPARNYGYTF. As DNA, the CDR3 is TGTGCCAGCAGCCCCGCGCGGAACTATGGCTACACCTTC.

The genes are TRBV6-6 and TRBJ2-1; D is tentatively TRBD1 or TRBD2 (5 bases each). This CDR3 is 15 amino acids long. In germline, CDR1 is MNHNY, CDR2 SVGAGI (reference sequence). Trimming removed 2 bases at V and 5 bases at J, with 13 bases between. Here the CDR3 reads CASSYGGWGDNEQFF. The CDR3 DNA is TGTGCCAGCAGTTACGGGGGATGGGGCGACAATGAGCAGTTCTTC.

V usage is TRBV6-1 and J usage is TRBJ1-2, with no clear D. The CDR3 is 14 amino acids. Deletions cut 10 bases from V and 8 bases from J, with 23 bases between. Per germline, CDR1 MNHNS and CDR2 SASEGT. The CDR3 loop is CATKPGRGQGGYTF. CDR3 DNA sequence: TGTGCCACCAAACCGGGTAGAGGCCAAGGGGGCTACACCTTC.

V and J are TRBV4-3 and TRBJ2-1, with 7 bases that match TRBD2. Germline V gene data show CDR1 as LGHNA and CDR2 as YSLEER. This CDR3 is 15 amino acids long. V lost 4 bases to trimming and J lost 13 bases; unmatched junction nucleotides: 16. The CDR3 is CASSRLSVSGTGQFF. The CDR3 nucleotides are TGCGCCAGCAGCCGCCTGTCTGTAAGCGGGACGGGACAGTTCTTC.

V usage is TRBV29-1 and J usage is TRBJ2-7; 11 bases map to TRBD2. The CDR3 has 16 residues. In germline, CDR1 is SQVTM, CDR2 ANQGSEA. V shed 6 bases, J shed 2 bases, and the junction held 12 bases outside the gene matches. The CDR3: CSVAGLAGAAPYEQYF. CDR3 coding DNA: TGCAGCGTCGCCGGACTAGCGGGCGCAGCTCCCTACGAGCAGTACTTC.

The CDR3 reads CSVERTTEAFF. The CDR3 DNA reads TGCAGCGTTGAACGTACCACTGAAGCTTTCTTT. The V call is TRBV29-1, the J call TRBJ1-1; D is undetermined. This CDR3 contains 11 residues. Trimming cost V 2 bases and J 4 bases, with 5 bases left between them. Germline V gene lookup returns CDR1 SQVTM and CDR2 ANQGSEA. Full variable domain (remainder filled in from reference TRBV29-1 and TRBJ1-1): SAVISQKPSRDICQRGTSLTIQCQVDSQVTMMFWYRQQPGQSLTLIATANQGSEATYESGFVIDKFPISRPNLTFSTLTVSNMSPEDSSIYLCSVERTTEAFFGQGTRLTVV.

The chain is built from TRBV10-3 and TRBJ1-5, with a tentative D call TRBD1 (5 bases). Germline assignment: CDR1 ENHRY and CDR2 SYGVKD. This CDR3 is 13 amino acids long. V was cut by 7 bases and J by 6 bases, with 13 bases left in between. The CDR3 DNA reads as TGTGCCATCAAAGGGACGGAGGGTCAGCCCCAGCATTTT. Protein sequence: CAIKGTEGQPQHF.

J is TRBJ2-1 and V is TRBV6-5; 8 bases are shared with TRBD1. The germline CDR1 and CDR2 sequences are MNHEY and SVGAGI. J was trimmed by 8 bases and V by 8 bases; bases with no gene match: 14. This CDR3 spans 15 amino acids. The CDR3 nucleotides are TGTGCCAGCCAAAGGCCTGGCACAGGGGGGTATGAGCAGTTCTTC. Its translation: CASQRPGTGGYEQFF.

The chain has TRBV7-2 and TRBJ2-7, with 11 bases that match TRBD2. This CDR3 spans 18 amino acids. Germline CDR1 is SGHTA and CDR2 is FQGNSA. J lost 2 bases, V lost 1 base, and 10 bases had no gene match. The CDR3 here is CASSLVRLAGGNTYEQYF. In DNA form, the CDR3 reads TGTGCCAGCAGCTTAGTTAGGCTAGCGGGGGGCAACACCTACGAGCAGTACTTC.

This chain joins TRBV19 and TRBJ1-5; 7 nucleotides agree with TRBD1. The ends lost 3 bases at V and 0 bases at J; junction bases unmatched: 5. The CDR3 totals 16 residues. CDR1 is LNHDA and CDR2 is SQIVND in the germline V gene (reference sequence). CDR3 DNA: TGTGCCAGTAGTATCCCCCGACAGGGTAGCAATCAGCCCCAGCATTTT. It specifies CASSIPRQGSNQPQHF.

The genes are TRBV5-1 and TRBJ2-2; D is undetermined. Germline loops: CDR1 SGHRS, CDR2 YFSETQ. This CDR3 comprises 15 residues. The V gene lost 2 bases and the J gene lost 3 bases, with 11 bases spanning the gap. The CDR3 sequence is CASSFFAADTGELFF. CDR3 in DNA: TGCGCCAGCAGCTTCTTTGCCGCGGACACCGGGGAGCTGTTTTTT.

J is TRBJ2-7 and V is TRBV25-1; D unresolved. The CDR3 spans 12 residues. CDR1 MGHDK and CDR2 SYGVNS come from the germline V gene. The V and J ends lost 6 bases and 2 bases respectively, with 8 bases between them. Written as DNA, the CDR3 is TGTGCCAGCAGAGTAGGCCCCTACGAGCAGTACTTC. Amino acid sequence: CASRVGPYEQYF.

The chain is built from TRBV11-1 and TRBJ2-7, with a tentative D call TRBD2 (6 bases). CDR1 is SGHAT, CDR2 FQDESV, per germline (reference sequence). V was cut by 5 bases and J by 7 bases, with 15 bases left in between. This CDR3 has 13 residues. CDR3 in DNA: TGTGCCAGCAGCCCCGTTGGGAGGCCGGAGCAGTACTTC. Its protein product is CASSPVGRPEQYF.

J is TRBJ2-2 and V is TRBV30; D may be TRBD2 (6 bases). The CDR3 loop spans 15 amino acids. The germline V gene has CDR1 GTSNPN and CDR2 SVGIG (reference sequence). The V gene lost 5 bases and the J gene lost 3 bases, with 16 bases spanning the gap. The CDR3 loop reads CAWGKREVDTGELFF. The CDR3 coding sequence is TGTGCCTGGGGGAAAAGGGAGGTTGACACCGGGGAGCTGTTTTTT.

The gene calls are TRBV27 and TRBJ1-3; D unresolved. CDR1 and CDR2 from the germline V gene are MNHEY and SMNVEV (reference sequence). V lost 6 bases to trimming and J lost 0 bases, with 6 bases between them. The CDR3 spans 13 residues. The CDR3 nucleotides read TGTGCCAGCAGGGGTCGCTCTGGAAACACCATATATTTT. It yields the protein CASRGRSGNTIYF.

V usage is TRBV27 and J usage is TRBJ2-1; TRBD2 matches at 10 bases. The CDR3 contains 15 residues. The V segment lost 6 bases and the J segment 7 bases; nucleotides outside the gene matches: 9. Germline lookup yields CDR1 MNHEY and CDR2 SMNVEV (reference sequence). The CDR3 DNA reads TGTGCCAGCAGCCGCCTAGCGGGAGTTCTGAATGAGCAGTTCTTC. Translation: CASSRLAGVLNEQFF.

Turning to this clone: A junction boundary mismatches the germline segment, possibly from a read error. The V and J genes are TRBV7-9 and TRBJ2-5; D possibly matches TRBD1 or TRBD2 (5 bases each). The CDR3 totals 16 residues. Germline V gene lookup returns CDR1 SEHNR and CDR2 FQNEAQ (reference sequence). The CDR3 here is CASSIAPGRGKETQYF. As DNA, the CDR3 is TGTGCCAGCAGCATAGCCCCGGGACGGGGAAAAGAGACCCAGTACTTC.